The following is a T cell receptor beta chain sequence with its context. This entry belongs to a study of shared clonotypes between healthy human individuals. Study context: Donor composition was two women and three men, aged 18 to 49.

The ends were cut back, 4 bases at V and 3 bases at J, with 14 bases in the middle. The V gene's germline CDR1 is SNHLY and CDR2 FYNNEI. There are 15 residues in the CDR3. TCRdb keeps only in-frame clones here, not all; method: immunoSEQ multiplex PCR. The table shows 2 million to 3 million clones, with over 85% occurring only once. Sequenced input: naive CD4+ T cells from PBMCs. Subset described: CD45RA+ positively selected. The origin of this receptor is a man between 18 and 29 years old in good health. Some clones in this sample may be carry-over from other donors' samples. V gene TRBV2 combines with J gene TRBJ2-3; no reliable D call. The CDR3 sequence is CASSAWALGTDTQYF. CDR3 in DNA: TGTGCCAGCAGTGCATGGGCGCTCGGGACAGATACGCAGTATTTT.